The clone carrying this TCR beta chain was observed a handful of times. The V gene's germline CDR1 is SGDLS and CDR2 YYNGEE. This CDR3 contains 13 residues. V lost 1 base and J lost 8; bases outside the gene matches: 5. The sample comes from a study of blood T cell repertoires in COVID-19. Source study methods: Reference gene primer amplification gave nucleated cell count estimates. TCRdb's table, derived via immunoSEQ multiplex PCR, lists solely in-frame clones and lacks some. The V and J calls and the clone size are those of that table, but D and trimming were determined from the DNA. Of approximately 250,000 clones listed, 85% are singletons. Enrolled through a virtual design, the participants were between roughly 18 and 95 years of age and came from some 25 US areas.

J is TRBJ1-1 and V is TRBV9; TRBD1 matches at 7 bases. Specimen: PBMCs or T cells enriched from blood (not recorded which). The receptor comes from a woman between 45 and 60 years old with acute COVID-19. CDR3 region: CASSVSTGSEAFF. The CDR3 DNA reads as TGTGCCAGCAGCGTATCGACAGGGTCGGAAGCTTTCTTT.